This TCR beta chain was recovered during a study of T cell responses to AZD1222 COVID-19 vaccine. Study observations and caveats: Mapped onto spike, vaccine-associated CD4 TCRs spanned it and were dominant at 160-218 and 743-854.

Turning to this clone: Its antigen remains unknown.

CDR3 length: 13 amino acids. The germline gives CDR1 LNHDA, CDR2 SQIVND (reference sequence). V lost 3 bases, J lost 13 bases, and 6 bases stayed unmatched. Some clones are missing from TCRdb's copy, which holds only in-frame ones; the method was immunoSEQ multiplex PCR. The profile shows under 75,000 clones, less than 85% of them singletons. The sequence derives from an adult in good health. Sequencing used peripheral blood, obtained on day 0 of AZD1222 vaccination. The genes are TRBV19 and TRBJ1-6, with TRBD1 identical over 7 bases. CDR3 nucleotides: TGTGCCAGTAGTATCAAGGACAGGACCCCCCTCCACTTT. Translating it yields CASSIKDRTPLHF.